This T cell receptor beta chain was sequenced for a study of radiation and T cells in renal cell carcinoma. Clones were read by immunoSEQ multiplex PCR, and TCRdb kept only the in-frame ones, dropping some. The sample consists of about 130,000 clones, approximately 78% of them appearing once. This clone was recorded only once. The antigen is unknown. Stated time point: blood 2 weeks post-SBRT. Specified treatment: 15 Gy SBRT to primary tumor, nephrectomy 4 weeks later. Radiation-treated patients gave blood at baseline, week 2 and week 4. Clear cell pathology was present in this patient's renal cell carcinoma. Germline-derived CDR1 and CDR2 are WNHNN and SYGVQD (reference sequence). V dropped 4 bases and J dropped 5 bases, with 14 bases sitting between them. The CDR3 totals 14 residues. Overall study results and limits: Without pretreatment biopsies, baseline tumor clonotype presence was undetermined. In blood, top tumor clones expanded by 2 weeks, shrinking by 4.

The V gene is TRBV10-1, the J gene TRBJ2-5; D gene uncertain. The sample was blood, taken from a patient whose treatment included radiotherapy and nephrectomy. This receptor was obtained from a woman aged 55-69 years with renal cell carcinoma. CDR3 residues: CASSAPLITETQYF. For the CDR3, the DNA is TGCGCCAGCAGTGCCCCTCTAATCACGGAGACCCAGTACTTC.